This entry is about one T cell receptor beta chain. As originally analysed: Estimated nucleated cell counts came from reference gene primer amplification. Sequenced by immunoSEQ multiplex PCR; TCRdb stores in-frame clones only, minus some. V and J calls and clone size are copied from that table; D and trimming were computed from the DNA. The sample comprises more than 95,000 clones, around 81% of which are singletons, and over 35% rests with the top ten. The CDR3 spans 15 residues. V shed 3 bases, J shed 4 bases, and the junction held 8 bases outside the gene matches. CDR1 and CDR2 (germline): MGHRA, YSYEKL. This sample was taken from a study of blood T cell repertoires in COVID-19. About the study: In each case, the material was cDNA or gDNA derived from T cells, B-cell-depleted T cells, or PBMCs.

J is TRBJ1-2 and V is TRBV4-1; 7 nucleotides match TRBD1. The clonotype originates from a man older than 75 with acute or convalescent COVID-19. The sample was peripheral blood. The CDR3 reads CASSQADRPIYGYTF. Written as DNA, the CDR3 is TGCGCCAGCAGCCAGGCGGACAGGCCTATCTATGGCTACACCTTC.